The 13 T cell receptor beta chains given below trace back to one sample, sequenced in a study of blood T cell repertoires in COVID-19. Clones were read by immunoSEQ multiplex PCR, and TCRdb kept only the in-frame ones, dropping some. This sample has under 400,000 clones, with more than 70% found just once. Sequencing used peripheral blood. Every receptor here comes from a woman under 40 with COVID-19, enrolled during active disease.

J is TRBJ1-4 and V is TRBV11-3, with 8 bases lining up with TRBD1. Germline V lookup: CDR1 SGHNT, CDR2 YENEEA. With V trimmed by 8 bases and J by 5 bases, 4 bases remained unmatched. This CDR3 spans 13 amino acids. The CDR3 is CASADRVNEKLFF. CDR3 sequence (DNA): TGTGCCAGCGCGGACAGGGTAAATGAAAAACTGTTTTTT.

This chain connects TRBV2 to TRBJ2-1, with 7 bases fitting TRBD1. The CDR3 runs 16 residues. Germline V CDR1 and CDR2: SNHLY, FYNNEI. V shed 1 base and J 2 bases; nucleotides not matched to a gene: 5. CDR3 in DNA: TGTGCCAGCAGTGAAGGTTTGGGACAGACCTACAATGAGCAGTTCTTC. This sequence encodes CASSEGLGQTYNEQFF. Filled out from reference TRBV2 and TRBJ2-1, the complete variable domain reads EPEVTQTPSHQVTQMGQEVILRCVPISNHLYFYWYRQILGQKVEFLVSFYNNEISEKSEIFDDQFSVERPDGSNFTLKIRSTKLEDSAMYFCASSEGLGQTYNEQFFGPGTRLTVL.

V usage is TRBV2 and J usage is TRBJ1-6; 8 positions match TRBD1. CDR3 length: 15 amino acids. Trimming took 5 bases from V and 3 from J; bases not matched to a gene: 3. Germline loops: CDR1 SNHLY, CDR2 FYNNEI. CDR3 residues: CASSRTGGYNSPLHF. CDR3 coding DNA: TGTGCCAGCAGTCGAACAGGGGGCTATAATTCACCCCTCCACTTT.

This chain links TRBV5-8 with TRBJ2-7, with unresolved D. Germline lookup yields CDR1 SGHTS and CDR2 YDEGEE. Trimming pared 4 bases from V and 4 bases from J, leaving 15 bases between. The CDR3 length is 14 residues. The CDR3 loop reads CASSIRLTRYEQYV. CDR3 bases: TGTGCCAGCAGCATTAGACTGACGAGGTACGAGCAGTACGTC.

This clone was detected only once. The chain has TRBV7-6 and TRBJ1-6, with TRBD1 matching over 9 bases. Germline V gene sequence: CDR1 SGHVS, CDR2 FNYEAQ. V shed 5 bases, J shed 10 bases, and the junction held 9 bases outside the gene matches. The CDR3 is made up of 15 amino acids. As DNA, the CDR3 is TGTGCCAGCAGCCCCGGGACAGGGAGGCGGTCACCCCTCCACTTT. Its translation: CASSPGTGRRSPLHF.

This clone was seen a handful of times. This rearrangement joins TRBV18 to TRBJ1-3; D possibly corresponds to TRBD1 (6 bases). V lost 3 bases and J lost 3, with 9 bases in between. The CDR3 covers 14 residues. Germline V gene data show CDR1 as KGHSH and CDR2 as LQKENI. DNA of the CDR3: TGTGCCAGCTCACCCGTGGACAGTGGAAACACCATATATTTT. It codes for CASSPVDSGNTIYF.

This clone has at least ten counts. V is TRBV7-8 and J is TRBJ2-7; D is perhaps TRBD1 (5 bases). The germline V gene has CDR1 SGHVS and CDR2 FQNEAQ. This CDR3 is built from 17 residues. Between the trimmed V and J ends, which lost 5 bases and 6 bases, there was a span of 26 bases. The chain's CDR3 is CASSPRTPGRVSSEQYF. The CDR3, as DNA: TGTGCCAGCAGCCCGAGAACTCCGGGCAGGGTCTCTTCCGAGCAGTACTTC.

The rearrangement joins TRBV15 to TRBJ1-6, with unresolved D. There are 14 residues in the CDR3. Germline-derived CDR1 and CDR2 are LNHNV and YYDKDF (reference sequence). Trimming left V 0 bases short and J 8 bases short, with 8 bases between. The CDR3 DNA sequence: TGTGCCACCAGCAGAGATGTAGAGTATTCACCCCTCCACTTT. Its translation: CATSRDVEYSPLHF.

The genes are TRBV27 and TRBJ2-7, with 8 bases identical to TRBD2. V shed 5 bases, J shed 3 bases, and the junction held 9 bases outside the gene matches. The CDR3 totals 15 residues. Germline V CDR1 and CDR2: MNHEY, SMNVEV (reference sequence). The DNA for the CDR3 is TGTGCCAGCAGTCCGTCCGGGACTAGGTTCTACGAGCAGTACTTC. It is translated as CASSPSGTRFYEQYF.

Note on this clone: A read error may account for a junction end that differs from germline. The chain employs TRBV7-7 and TRBJ2-2, with a weak D call TRBD1 (5 bases). The V gene's germline CDR1 is SSHAT and CDR2 FNYEAQ (reference sequence). This CDR3 region has 14 residues. The CDR3 loop is CASRPTGNTGELFF. CDR3 nucleotide sequence: TGTGCTAGCAGACCTACAGGGAACACCGGGGAGCTGTTTTTT. The entire variable domain, with the rest obtained from reference TRBV7-7 and TRBJ2-2, is as follows: GAGVSQSPRYKVTKRGQDVTLRCDPISSHATLYWYQQALGQGPEFLTYFNYEAQPDKSGLPSDRFSAERPEGSISTLTIQRTEQRDSAMYRCASRPTGNTGELFFGEGSRLTVL.

The chain links TRBV6-5 to TRBJ1-1; 12 nucleotides agree with TRBD1. J gave up 11 bases and V 6 bases, and 13 bases lay outside the gene matches. Germline CDR1 and CDR2: MNHEY and SVGAGI. The CDR3 is 15 residues long. The CDR3 region is CASRNTGQGARLAFF. CDR3 nucleotide sequence: TGTGCCAGCAGGAACACGGGACAGGGGGCACGATTGGCTTTCTTT.

This chain connects TRBV7-2 to TRBJ1-5; TRBD1 matches 11 bases. CDR1 is SGHTA and CDR2 is FQGNSA in the germline V gene. This CDR3 has 14 residues. Losses at the gene ends were 5 bases for V and 5 bases for J; bases not matched to a gene: 2. The CDR3 region has the DNA TGTGCCAGCAGCCGGACAGGGGGCGATCAGCCCCAGCATTTT. It encodes CASSRTGGDQPQHF.

The chain joins TRBV7-8 to TRBJ2-3; no clear D gene. V was clipped by 5 bases and J by 3 bases, with 6 bases between them. Germline CDR1 is SGHVS and CDR2 is FQNEAQ. The CDR3 loop spans 12 amino acids. The CDR3 is CASSPPTDTQYF. CDR3 nucleotides: TGTGCCAGCAGCCCCCCTACAGATACGCAGTATTTT.